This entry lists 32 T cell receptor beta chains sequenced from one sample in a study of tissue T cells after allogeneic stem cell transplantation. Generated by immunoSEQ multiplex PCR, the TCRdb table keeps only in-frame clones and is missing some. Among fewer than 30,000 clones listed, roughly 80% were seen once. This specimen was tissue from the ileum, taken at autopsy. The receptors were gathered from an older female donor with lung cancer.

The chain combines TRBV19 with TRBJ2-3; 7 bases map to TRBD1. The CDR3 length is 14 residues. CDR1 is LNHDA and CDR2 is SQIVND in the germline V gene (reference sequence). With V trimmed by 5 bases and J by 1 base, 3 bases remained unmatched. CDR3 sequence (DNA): TGTGCCAGTAGTGGTACAGGGGGCACAGATACGCAGTATTTT. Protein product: CASSGTGGTDTQYF.

The CDR3 loop is CASSSKIGGRSTDTQYF. CDR3 DNA sequence: TGTGCCAGCAGCTCCAAAATTGGGGGGCGCAGCACAGATACGCAGTATTTT. The chain carries TRBV7-2 and TRBJ2-3; D possibly uses TRBD1 or TRBD2 (6 bases each). Trimming pared 4 bases from V and 0 bases from J, leaving 17 bases between. This CDR3 has 17 amino acids. Per the germline V gene, CDR1 is SGHTA and CDR2 is FQGNSA.

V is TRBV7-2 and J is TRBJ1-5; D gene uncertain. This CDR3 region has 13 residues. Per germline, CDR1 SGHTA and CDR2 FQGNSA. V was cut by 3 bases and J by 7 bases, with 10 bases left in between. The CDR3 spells CASSLSPEQPQHF. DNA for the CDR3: TGTGCCAGCAGCTTGAGCCCCGAACAGCCCCAGCATTTT.

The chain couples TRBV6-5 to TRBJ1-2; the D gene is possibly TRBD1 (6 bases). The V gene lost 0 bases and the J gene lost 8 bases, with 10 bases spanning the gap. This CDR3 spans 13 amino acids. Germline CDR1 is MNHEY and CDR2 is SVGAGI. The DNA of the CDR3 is TGTGCCAGCAGTTACTCAGGGGGAAAGGGCTACACCTTC. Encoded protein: CASSYSGGKGYTF.

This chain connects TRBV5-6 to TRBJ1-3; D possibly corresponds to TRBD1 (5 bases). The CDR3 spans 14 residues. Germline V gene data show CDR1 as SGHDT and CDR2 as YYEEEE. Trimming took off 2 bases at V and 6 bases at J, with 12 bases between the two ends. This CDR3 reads CASSFVGEENTIYF. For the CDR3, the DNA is TGTGCCAGCAGCTTCGTAGGGGAAGAAAACACCATATATTTT.

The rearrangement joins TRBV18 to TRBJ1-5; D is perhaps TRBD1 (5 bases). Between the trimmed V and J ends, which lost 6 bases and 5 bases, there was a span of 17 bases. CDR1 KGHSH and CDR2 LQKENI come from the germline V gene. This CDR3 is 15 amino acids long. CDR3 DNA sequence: TGTGCCAGCTCCGATAACTGGGGGGGGGATCAGCCCCAGCATTTT. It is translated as CASSDNWGGDQPQHF.

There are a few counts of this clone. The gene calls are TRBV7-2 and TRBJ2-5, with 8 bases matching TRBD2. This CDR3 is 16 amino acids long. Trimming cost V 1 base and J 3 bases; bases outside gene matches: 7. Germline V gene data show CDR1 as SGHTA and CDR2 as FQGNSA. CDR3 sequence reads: CASSLGQLAAKETQYF. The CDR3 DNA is TGTGCCAGCAGCTTAGGACAACTAGCGGCAAAAGAGACCCAGTACTTC.

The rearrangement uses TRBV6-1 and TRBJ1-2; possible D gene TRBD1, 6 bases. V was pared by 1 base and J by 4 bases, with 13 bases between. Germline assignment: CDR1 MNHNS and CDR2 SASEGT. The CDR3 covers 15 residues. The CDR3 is CASSEVVQGGYGYTF. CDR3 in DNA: TGTGCCAGCAGTGAAGTAGTACAGGGCGGCTATGGCTACACCTTC.

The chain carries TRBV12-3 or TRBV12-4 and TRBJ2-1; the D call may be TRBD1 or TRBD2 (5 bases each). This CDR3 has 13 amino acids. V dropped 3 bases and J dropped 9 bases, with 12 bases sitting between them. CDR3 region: CASSLLNGGEQFF. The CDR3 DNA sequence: TGTGCCAGCAGTTTGTTAAATGGGGGTGAGCAGTTCTTC.

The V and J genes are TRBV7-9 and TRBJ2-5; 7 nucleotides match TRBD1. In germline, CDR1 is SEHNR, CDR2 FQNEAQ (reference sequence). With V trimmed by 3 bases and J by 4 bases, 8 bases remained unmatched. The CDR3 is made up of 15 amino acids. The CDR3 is CASSLLGGFIETQYF. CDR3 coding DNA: TGTGCCAGCAGCTTGTTAGGGGGCTTTATAGAGACCCAGTACTTC. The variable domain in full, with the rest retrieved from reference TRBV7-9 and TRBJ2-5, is DTGVSQNPRHKITKRGQNVTFRCDPISEHNRLYWYRQTLGQGPEFLTYFQNEAQLEKSRLLSDRFSAERPKGSFSTLEIQRTEQGDSAMYLCASSLLGGFIETQYFGPGTRLLVL.

The CDR3 loop is CASSGTAYNQPQHF. The CDR3 nucleotides are TGTGCCAGCAGTGGTACAGCTTACAATCAGCCCCAGCATTTT. V usage is TRBV2 and J usage is TRBJ1-5; the D is unclear. Trimming stripped 4 bases from V and 3 bases from J, with 10 bases between. The CDR3 length is 14 residues. Per the germline V gene, CDR1 is SNHLY and CDR2 is FYNNEI.

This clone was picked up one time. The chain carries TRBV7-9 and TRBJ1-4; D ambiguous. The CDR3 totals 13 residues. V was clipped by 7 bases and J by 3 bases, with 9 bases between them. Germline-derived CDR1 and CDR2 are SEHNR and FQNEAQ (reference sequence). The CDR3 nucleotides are TGTGCCAGCAATCAACAGCCTAATGAAAAACTGTTTTTT. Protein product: CASNQQPNEKLFF. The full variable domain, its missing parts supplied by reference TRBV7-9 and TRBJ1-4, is DTGVSQNPRHKITKRGQNVTFRCDPISEHNRLYWYRQTLGQGPEFLTYFQNEAQLEKSRLLSDRFSAERPKGSFSTLEIQRTEQGDSAMYLCASNQQPNEKLFFGSGTQLSVL.

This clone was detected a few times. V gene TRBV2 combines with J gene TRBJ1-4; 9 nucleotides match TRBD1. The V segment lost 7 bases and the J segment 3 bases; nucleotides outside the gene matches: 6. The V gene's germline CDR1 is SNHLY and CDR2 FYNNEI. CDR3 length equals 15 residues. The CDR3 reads CASKGTGFANEKLFF. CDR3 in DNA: TGTGCCAGCAAGGGGACAGGGTTTGCTAATGAAAAACTGTTTTTT.

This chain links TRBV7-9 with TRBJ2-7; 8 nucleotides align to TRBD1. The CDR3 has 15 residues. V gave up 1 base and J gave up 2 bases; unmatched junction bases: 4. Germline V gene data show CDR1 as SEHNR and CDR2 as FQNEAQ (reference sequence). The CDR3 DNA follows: TGTGCCAGCAGCTTAGGCTACAGGGGGGCCTACGAGCAGTACTTC. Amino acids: CASSLGYRGAYEQYF.

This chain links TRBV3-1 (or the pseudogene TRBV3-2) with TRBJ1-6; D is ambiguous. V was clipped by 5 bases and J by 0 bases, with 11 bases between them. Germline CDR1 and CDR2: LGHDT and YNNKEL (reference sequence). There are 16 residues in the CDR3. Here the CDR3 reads CASSDLLSSYNSPLHF. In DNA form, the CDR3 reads TGTGCCAGCAGCGATCTCCTTAGCTCCTATAATTCACCCCTCCACTTT.

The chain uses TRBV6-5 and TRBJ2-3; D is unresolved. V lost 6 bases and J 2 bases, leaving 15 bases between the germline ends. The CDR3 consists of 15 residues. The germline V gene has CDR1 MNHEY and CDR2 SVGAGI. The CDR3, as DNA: TGTGCCAGCAGGCGAAAGTCCCACCCCACAGATACGCAGTATTTT. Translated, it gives CASRRKSHPTDTQYF.

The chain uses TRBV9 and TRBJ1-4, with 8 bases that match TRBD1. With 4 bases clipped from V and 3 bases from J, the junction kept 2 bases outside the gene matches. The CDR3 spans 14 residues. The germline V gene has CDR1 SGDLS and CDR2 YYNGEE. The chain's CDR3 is CASSPGQANEKLFF. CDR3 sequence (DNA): TGTGCCAGCAGCCCGGGACAGGCTAATGAAAAACTGTTTTTT.

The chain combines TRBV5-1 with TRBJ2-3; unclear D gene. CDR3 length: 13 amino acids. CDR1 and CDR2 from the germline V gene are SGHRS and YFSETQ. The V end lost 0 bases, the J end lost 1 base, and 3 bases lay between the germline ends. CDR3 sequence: CASSLGGTDTQYF. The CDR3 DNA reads TGCGCCAGCAGCTTGGGTGGCACAGATACGCAGTATTTT.

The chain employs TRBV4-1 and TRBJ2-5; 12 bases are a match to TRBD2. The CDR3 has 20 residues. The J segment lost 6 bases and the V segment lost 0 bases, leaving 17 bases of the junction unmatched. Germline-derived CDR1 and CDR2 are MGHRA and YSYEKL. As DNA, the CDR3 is TGCGCCAGCAGCCAAGATGGTCCCGGACTAGCGGGGCCCAGTCGGAAGACCCAGTACTTC. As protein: CASSQDGPGLAGPSRKTQYF.

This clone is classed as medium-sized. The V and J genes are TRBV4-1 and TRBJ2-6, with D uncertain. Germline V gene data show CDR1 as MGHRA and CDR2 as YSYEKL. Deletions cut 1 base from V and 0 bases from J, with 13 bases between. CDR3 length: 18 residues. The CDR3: CASSQGLRTGSGANVLTF. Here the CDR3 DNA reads TGCGCCAGCAGCCAAGGGTTGCGTACCGGCTCTGGGGCCAACGTCCTGACTTTC.

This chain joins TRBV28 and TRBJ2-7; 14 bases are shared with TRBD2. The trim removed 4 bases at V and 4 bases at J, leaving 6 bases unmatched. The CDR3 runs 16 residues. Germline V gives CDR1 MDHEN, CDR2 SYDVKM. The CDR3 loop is CASSSPGTSGSYEQYF. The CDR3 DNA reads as TGTGCCAGCAGTTCCCCGGGGACTAGCGGGAGTTACGAGCAGTACTTC. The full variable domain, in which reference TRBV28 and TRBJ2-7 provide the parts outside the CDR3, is DVKVTQSSRYLVKRTGEKVFLECVQDMDHENMFWYRQDPGLGLRLIYFSYDVKMKEKGDIPEGYSVSREKKERFSLILESASTNQTSMYLCASSSPGTSGSYEQYFGPGTRLTVT.

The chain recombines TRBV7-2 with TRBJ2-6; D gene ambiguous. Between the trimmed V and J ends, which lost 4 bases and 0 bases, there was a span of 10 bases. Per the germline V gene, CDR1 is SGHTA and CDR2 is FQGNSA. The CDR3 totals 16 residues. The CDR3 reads CASSSRLNSGANVLTF. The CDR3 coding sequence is TGTGCCAGCAGCTCCCGTCTCAACTCTGGGGCCAACGTCCTGACTTTC.

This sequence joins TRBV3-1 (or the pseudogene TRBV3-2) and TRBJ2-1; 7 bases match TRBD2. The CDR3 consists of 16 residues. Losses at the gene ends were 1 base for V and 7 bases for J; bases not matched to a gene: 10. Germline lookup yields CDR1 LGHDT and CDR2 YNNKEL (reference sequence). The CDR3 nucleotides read TGTGCCAGCAGCCAAGCGTCTCCCGCGCGGGGGAATGAGCAGTTCTTC. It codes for CASSQASPARGNEQFF.

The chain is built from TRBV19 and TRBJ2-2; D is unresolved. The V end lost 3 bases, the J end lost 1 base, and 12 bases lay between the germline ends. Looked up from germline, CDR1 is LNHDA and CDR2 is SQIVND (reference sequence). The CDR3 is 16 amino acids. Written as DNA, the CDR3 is TGTGCCAGTAGTATTCCTAGGGCCTTGAACACCGGGGAGCTGTTTTTT. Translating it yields CASSIPRALNTGELFF.

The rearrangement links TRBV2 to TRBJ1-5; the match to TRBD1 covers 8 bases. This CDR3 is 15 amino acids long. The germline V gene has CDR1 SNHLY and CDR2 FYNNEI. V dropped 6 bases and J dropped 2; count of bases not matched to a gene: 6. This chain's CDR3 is CASRETGVRNQPQHF. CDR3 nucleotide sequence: TGTGCCAGCAGGGAGACAGGGGTCCGCAATCAGCCCCAGCATTTT.

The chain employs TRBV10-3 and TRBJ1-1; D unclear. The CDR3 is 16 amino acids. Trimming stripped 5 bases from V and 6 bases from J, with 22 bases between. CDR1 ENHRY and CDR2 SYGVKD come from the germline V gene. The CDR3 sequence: CAISSTDGGSSSEAFF. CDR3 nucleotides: TGTGCCATCAGTTCCACCGATGGAGGGAGTTCCTCTGAAGCTTTCTTT.

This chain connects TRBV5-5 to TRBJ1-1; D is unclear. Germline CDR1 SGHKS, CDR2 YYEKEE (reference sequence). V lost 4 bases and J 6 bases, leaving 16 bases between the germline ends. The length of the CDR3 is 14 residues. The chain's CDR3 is CASSPVAGSPEAFF. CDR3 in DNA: TGTGCCAGCAGCCCGGTAGCGGGGTCCCCTGAAGCTTTCTTT.

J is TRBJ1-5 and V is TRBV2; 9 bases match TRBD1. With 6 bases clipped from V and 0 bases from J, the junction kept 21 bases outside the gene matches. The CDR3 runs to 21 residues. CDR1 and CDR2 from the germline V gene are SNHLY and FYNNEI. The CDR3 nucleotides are TGTGCCAGCAGCGACCTTTCGTTTTTTGGGACAGGGAAGGGTAGCAATCAGCCCCAGCATTTT. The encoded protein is CASSDLSFFGTGKGSNQPQHF. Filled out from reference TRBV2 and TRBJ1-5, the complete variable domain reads EPEVTQTPSHQVTQMGQEVILRCVPISNHLYFYWYRQILGQKVEFLVSFYNNEISEKSEIFDDQFSVERPDGSNFTLKIRSTKLEDSAMYFCASSDLSFFGTGKGSNQPQHFGDGTRLSIL.

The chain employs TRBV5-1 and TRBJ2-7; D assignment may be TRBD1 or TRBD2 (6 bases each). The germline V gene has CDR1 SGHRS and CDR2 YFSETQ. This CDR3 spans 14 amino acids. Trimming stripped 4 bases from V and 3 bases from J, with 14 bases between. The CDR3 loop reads CASSHEGGGYEQYF. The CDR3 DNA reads TGCGCCAGCAGCCACGAAGGGGGAGGCTACGAGCAGTACTTC. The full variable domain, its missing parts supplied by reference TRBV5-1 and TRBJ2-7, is KAGVTQTPRYLIKTRGQQVTLSCSPISGHRSVSWYQQTPGQGLQFLFEYFSETQRNKGNFPGRFSGRQFSNSRSEMNVSTLELGDSALYLCASSHEGGGYEQYFGPGTRLTVT.

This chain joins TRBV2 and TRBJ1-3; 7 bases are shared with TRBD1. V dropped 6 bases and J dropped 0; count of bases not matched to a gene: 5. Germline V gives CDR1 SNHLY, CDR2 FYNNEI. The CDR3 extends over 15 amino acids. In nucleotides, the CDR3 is TGTGCCAGCAGAAGACAGGGAAGCTCTGGAAACACCATATATTTT. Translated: CASRRQGSSGNTIYF. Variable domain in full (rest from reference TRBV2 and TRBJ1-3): EPEVTQTPSHQVTQMGQEVILRCVPISNHLYFYWYRQILGQKVEFLVSFYNNEISEKSEIFDDQFSVERPDGSNFTLKIRSTKLEDSAMYFCASRRQGSSGNTIYFGEGSWLTVV.

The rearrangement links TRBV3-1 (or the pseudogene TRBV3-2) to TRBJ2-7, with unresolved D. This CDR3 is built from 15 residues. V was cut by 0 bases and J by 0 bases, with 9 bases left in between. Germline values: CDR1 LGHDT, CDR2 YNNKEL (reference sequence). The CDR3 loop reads CASSQDWLVSYEQYF. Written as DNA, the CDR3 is TGTGCCAGCAGCCAAGACTGGCTAGTCTCCTACGAGCAGTACTTC.

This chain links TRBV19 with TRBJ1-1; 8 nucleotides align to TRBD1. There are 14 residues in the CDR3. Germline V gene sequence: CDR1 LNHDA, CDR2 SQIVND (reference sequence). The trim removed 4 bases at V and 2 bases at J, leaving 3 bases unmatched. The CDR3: CASSKDRENTEAFF. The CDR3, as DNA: TGTGCCAGTAGTAAGGACAGGGAAAACACTGAAGCTTTCTTT.